This T cell receptor beta chain was sequenced in a study of T cells in Graves' hyperthyroidism and ophthalmopathy. Study outcomes and limitations: Ophthalmopathy and stable hyperthyroidism were separated by a 13 V-J model.

Uncontrolled infection, other autoimmune disease, pregnancy and lactation each barred patients from inclusion. What was amplified from RNA transcripts were TCR beta CDR3 regions. The HTBI set primed first-round TCR CDR3 RT-PCR. A single record per CDR3 protein comes from TCRdb applying MiXCR to the multiplex PCR reads. The sample shows roughly 700,000 distinct CDR3 sequences, 17% of them seen only once. This clonotype was found many times. Its antigen is currently unknown. Germline CDR1 and CDR2: SGHRS and YFSETQ. Unmatched junction bases numbered 9, after V lost 4 bases and J lost 5 bases. This CDR3 has 16 amino acids.

The sequenced sample was blood. This TCR came from a man in his fifties with Graves' hyperthyroidism. J is TRBJ2-1 and V is TRBV5-1; 10 bases fit TRBD2. CDR3 bases: TGCGCCAGCAGCCGGGGGGGGACTAGCGCCGACAATGAGCAGTTCTTC. Protein sequence: CASSRGGTSADNEQFF.